These 31 T cell receptor beta chains originate from one sample sequenced in a study of blood T cell repertoires in COVID-19. Generated by immunoSEQ multiplex PCR, the TCRdb table keeps only in-frame clones and is missing some. The profile shows roughly 79,000 clones, roughly 87% of them singletons. The material sequenced was peripheral blood. These receptors all come from a woman between 50 and 59 years old with acute or convalescent COVID-19.

The J gene is TRBJ2-1, the V gene TRBV19, with no clear D. Per the germline V gene, CDR1 is LNHDA and CDR2 is SQIVND (reference sequence). V was clipped by 4 bases and J by 8 bases, with 12 bases between them. This CDR3 is built from 13 residues. This chain's CDR3 is CASSRPSLDEQFF. For the CDR3, the DNA is TGTGCCAGTAGTAGGCCCTCCCTCGATGAGCAGTTCTTC.

The rearrangement links TRBV19 to TRBJ1-4; D might be TRBD1 (5 bases). Germline V gene sequence: CDR1 LNHDA, CDR2 SQIVND (reference sequence). The CDR3 runs 13 residues. V gave up 4 bases and J gave up 8 bases, with 11 bases separating them. The CDR3 loop is CASSTGIYEKLFF. The CDR3 nucleotides read TGTGCCAGTAGTACAGGGATCTACGAAAAACTGTTTTTT.

V and J are TRBV2 and TRBJ2-3, with D possibly being TRBD2 (6 bases). There are 14 residues in the CDR3. CDR1 is SNHLY and CDR2 is FYNNEI in the germline V gene. Trimming shortened V by 6 bases and J by 2 bases, and 12 bases separated the two germline ends. The CDR3, as DNA: TGTGCCAGCAGCGCGGGACTGATCACAGATACGCAGTATTTT. It translates to CASSAGLITDTQYF.

This clone came up once. This chain connects TRBV4-3 to TRBJ1-1; D is unclear. The CDR3 length is 14 residues. Germline V gene data show CDR1 as LGHNA and CDR2 as YSLEER. The V gene lost 0 bases and the J gene lost 1 base, with 6 bases spanning the gap. The CDR3 region has the DNA TGCGCCAGCAGCCAAGAAACTACGAACACTGAAGCTTTCTTT. Amino acids: CASSQETTNTEAFF.

The CDR3 nucleotides are TGTGCCAGCAGCCTCTACAGGGGAACGGGTTCCTCCTATAATTCACCCCTCCACTTT. This encodes CASSLYRGTGSSYNSPLHF. This chain connects TRBV7-2 to TRBJ1-6; 7 bases agree with TRBD1. V lost 5 bases to trimming and J lost 0 bases; unmatched junction nucleotides: 13. This CDR3 comprises 19 residues. The germline V gene encodes CDR1 SGHTA and CDR2 FQGNSA.

The chain joins TRBV9 to TRBJ2-3; possibly TRBD2 for D (7 bases). This CDR3 is built from 18 residues. Germline V gene sequence: CDR1 SGDLS, CDR2 YYNGEE. The germline V and J ends were trimmed by 0 bases and 0 bases, with 17 bases remaining between them. In nucleotides, the CDR3 is TGTGCCAGCAGCGTAGAGTGGGGGGGGCCGTCTAGCACAGATACGCAGTATTTT. It translates to CASSVEWGGPSSTDTQYF.

This clone is a singleton in its sample. This sequence joins TRBV9 and TRBJ2-3; 9 nucleotides line up with TRBD2. CDR1 is SGDLS, CDR2 YYNGEE, per germline. The V segment lost 3 bases and the J segment 1 base; nucleotides outside the gene matches: 6. The CDR3 is 16 amino acids. The CDR3 region is CASSALAGSGTDTQYF. The CDR3 DNA reads TGTGCCAGCAGCGCCCTAGCGGGGTCGGGCACAGATACGCAGTATTTT.

The chain is built from TRBV7-2 and TRBJ2-3; the match to TRBD2 covers 11 bases. Germline loops: CDR1 SGHTA, CDR2 FQGNSA. V lost 5 bases and J lost 2; bases outside the gene matches: 3. This CDR3 has 15 amino acids. The CDR3 nucleotides are TGTGCCAGCAGCCGGACTAGCGGGCTCACAGATACGCAGTATTTT. Translation: CASSRTSGLTDTQYF.

The V and J genes are TRBV30 and TRBJ1-5; weak D call: TRBD1 (6 bases). The CDR3 runs to 16 residues. Looked up from germline, CDR1 is GTSNPN and CDR2 is SVGIG (reference sequence). With 2 bases removed from V and 3 bases from J, the gap between germline ends came to 17 bases. The CDR3 nucleotides read TGTGCCTGGAGTAGGGGGTCAAACCCTTTCAATCAGCCCCAGCATTTT. This codes for CAWSRGSNPFNQPQHF.

This sequence joins TRBV5-1 and TRBJ2-1; the match to TRBD1 covers 7 bases. J was trimmed by 1 base and V by 1 base; bases with no gene match: 8. The CDR3 runs 17 residues. Germline V gives CDR1 SGHRS, CDR2 YFSETQ. In DNA form, the CDR3 reads TGCGCCAGCAGCTTGTTAACAGGGGTTAATTCCTACAATGAGCAGTTCTTC. Amino acid sequence: CASSLLTGVNSYNEQFF.

V usage is TRBV9 and J usage is TRBJ2-7; possible D gene TRBD1, 6 bases. Germline assignment: CDR1 SGDLS and CDR2 YYNGEE. V shed 0 bases and J shed 6 bases, with 13 bases lying between them. The CDR3 sequence is 14 residues long. The CDR3 bases are TGTGCCAGCAGCGTAGATCTGGGGGCCGGCGAGCAGTACTTC. It encodes CASSVDLGAGEQYF.

The chain couples TRBV3-1 (or the pseudogene TRBV3-2) to TRBJ1-1; D gene uncertain. Trimming pared 7 bases from V and 1 base from J, leaving 13 bases between. The length of the CDR3 is 14 residues. Germline assignment: CDR1 LGHDT and CDR2 YNNKEL (reference sequence). The CDR3 bases are TGTGCCAGCACCAACCTGGCAGGGAACACTGAAGCTTTCTTT. This gives the protein CASTNLAGNTEAFF.

This rearrangement joins TRBV11-2 to TRBJ2-1; TRBD2 aligns across 12 bases. The CDR3 length is 17 residues. Unmatched junction bases numbered 11, after V lost 5 bases and J lost 6 bases. Germline loops: CDR1 SGHAT, CDR2 FQNNGV. The CDR3: CASSRTRLAGVGNEQFF. As DNA, the CDR3 is TGTGCCAGCAGCCGAACCCGACTAGCGGGAGTTGGCAATGAGCAGTTCTTC.

This chain links TRBV9 with TRBJ1-2; no definite D call. The CDR3 sequence is 14 residues long. Germline V lookup: CDR1 SGDLS, CDR2 YYNGEE. V was shortened by 0 bases and J by 4 bases, with 10 bases between the two germline ends. Here the CDR3 reads CASSVALDSYGYTF. The CDR3 DNA is TGTGCCAGCAGCGTAGCTCTGGACTCCTATGGCTACACCTTC.

CDR3 residues: CASSLDGASSYNEQFF. The CDR3 DNA reads as TGTGCCAGTAGTCTGGATGGGGCGAGCTCCTACAATGAGCAGTTCTTC. The rearrangement uses TRBV19 and TRBJ2-1, with D possibly matching TRBD1 (5 bases). This CDR3 region has 16 residues. Trimming took off 5 bases at V and 0 bases at J, with 14 bases between the two ends. The germline CDR1 and CDR2 sequences are LNHDA and SQIVND (reference sequence).

The V gene is TRBV20-1, the J gene TRBJ1-5, with TRBD1 identical over 8 bases. Germline values: CDR1 DFQATT, CDR2 SNEGSKA (reference sequence). CDR3 size: 15 residues. J gave up 1 base and V 3 bases, and 5 bases lay outside the gene matches. The CDR3 DNA is TGCAGTGCTAGTCAGGGGGCCTCGAGCAATCAGCCCCAGCATTTT. As protein: CSASQGASSNQPQHF.

This clone occurred once. V is TRBV2 and J is TRBJ2-6; TRBD1 agrees at 9 bases. Germline CDR1 reads SNHLY; CDR2 reads FYNNEI. This CDR3 comprises 18 residues. The V and J ends lost 4 bases and 2 bases, in that order; junction bases with no gene match: 9. The CDR3 sequence: CASSARPGTGTGANVLTF. The CDR3 bases are TGTGCCAGCAGTGCCCGTCCCGGGACAGGGACTGGGGCCAACGTCCTGACTTTC. Together with reference TRBV2 and TRBJ2-6, the CDR3 gives the full variable domain: EPEVTQTPSHQVTQMGQEVILRCVPISNHLYFYWYRQILGQKVEFLVSFYNNEISEKSEIFDDQFSVERPDGSNFTLKIRSTKLEDSAMYFCASSARPGTGTGANVLTFGAGSRLTVL.

The chain uses TRBV4-2 and TRBJ1-1; no definite D call. CDR1 LGHNA and CDR2 YNFKEQ come from the germline V gene. Trimming stripped 2 bases from V and 4 bases from J, with 14 bases between. The CDR3 extends over 15 amino acids. The CDR3 DNA reads TGTGCCAGCAGCCAACCGAACGGGGTGGGCACTGAAGCTTTCTTT. It encodes CASSQPNGVGTEAFF.

This clone was recorded once. The genes are TRBV11-3 and TRBJ1-1, with D hard to call. Germline lookup yields CDR1 SGHNT and CDR2 YENEEA. V dropped 0 bases and J dropped 8 bases, with 10 bases sitting between them. The CDR3 length is 13 residues. The CDR3 DNA sequence: TGTGCCAGCAGCTTAGATCGGCGGGCGGAAGCTTTCTTT. It codes for CASSLDRRAEAFF.

This clone was picked up a small number of times. This chain links TRBV9 with TRBJ2-1, with TRBD2 identical over 16 bases. This CDR3 contains 18 residues. The germline CDR1 and CDR2 sequences are SGDLS and YYNGEE. V lost 3 bases and J lost 3; bases outside the gene matches: 6. The CDR3 sequence is CASSAGTSGGAGYNEQFF. The CDR3 DNA follows: TGTGCCAGCAGCGCCGGGACTAGCGGGGGGGCGGGCTACAATGAGCAGTTCTTC.

The chain uses TRBV27 and TRBJ1-1, with D unclear. Per germline, CDR1 MNHEY and CDR2 SMNVEV (reference sequence). This CDR3 is built from 13 residues. V was pared by 5 bases and J by 9 bases, with 16 bases between. CDR3 sequence: CASSTTGQAKAFF. As DNA, the CDR3 is TGTGCCAGCAGTACGACTGGTCAAGCTAAAGCTTTCTTT.

This chain uses TRBV3-1 (or the pseudogene TRBV3-2) with TRBJ1-1; TRBD1 agrees at 8 bases. The CDR3 totals 15 residues. The germline CDR1 and CDR2 sequences are LGHDT and YNNKEL (reference sequence). Trimming took 4 bases from V and 2 from J; bases not matched to a gene: 6. This CDR3 is CASSPGQVINTEAFF. The CDR3 coding sequence is TGTGCCAGCAGCCCGGGACAGGTGATTAACACTGAAGCTTTCTTT.

The count of this clone is one. This chain joins TRBV7-9 and TRBJ1-6, with 8 bases aligning to TRBD1. The trim removed 5 bases at V and 10 bases at J, leaving 10 bases unmatched. Germline loops: CDR1 SEHNR, CDR2 FQNEAQ (reference sequence). This CDR3 contains 15 residues. This chain's CDR3 is CASSPDRESTSPLHF. For the CDR3, the DNA is TGTGCCAGCAGCCCGGACAGGGAGAGTACCTCACCCCTCCACTTT.

V and J are TRBV10-3 and TRBJ2-3; D ambiguous. The CDR3 loop spans 14 amino acids. Germline CDR1 and CDR2: ENHRY and SYGVKD. Trimming pared 7 bases from V and 2 bases from J, leaving 13 bases between. CDR3 bases: TGTGCCATCAAGGATGGGCAGCACACAGATACGCAGTATTTT. It translates to CAIKDGQHTDTQYF.

This chain joins TRBV5-1 and TRBJ1-1; D call uncertain. V was cut by 2 bases and J by 1 base, with 12 bases left in between. Germline V CDR1 and CDR2: SGHRS, YFSETQ. The CDR3 contains 15 residues. The CDR3 region has the DNA TGCGCCAGCAGCTTAGACCGGGGAGCGAACACTGAAGCTTTCTTT. It encodes CASSLDRGANTEAFF.

The chain carries TRBV5-6 and TRBJ1-5, with TRBD1 matching over 7 bases. Germline CDR1 reads SGHDT; CDR2 reads YYEEEE. CDR3 length: 15 residues. Trimming removed 4 bases from V and 0 bases from J; junction bases left unmatched: 4. The CDR3 loop reads CASSPGQDSNQPQHF. CDR3 nucleotides: TGTGCCAGCAGCCCCGGACAGGATAGCAATCAGCCCCAGCATTTT.

As DNA, the CDR3 is TGTGCCAGTAGTAGGCGGGGCGGGGGTGAAAATGAGCAGTTCTTC. It codes for CASSRRGGGENEQFF. J is TRBJ2-1 and V is TRBV19; TRBD2 aligns across 7 bases. Germline V gene data show CDR1 as LNHDA and CDR2 as SQIVND (reference sequence). This CDR3 has 15 residues. V gave up 4 bases and J gave up 7 bases; unmatched junction bases: 10.

The chain is built from TRBV7-3 and TRBJ2-1; 10 nucleotides align to TRBD2. There are 18 residues in the CDR3. The V gene end was trimmed by 2 bases and the J gene end by 6 bases; junction bases not matched to a gene: 13. CDR1 and CDR2 (germline): SGHTA, FQGTGA. CDR3: CASSLQGVAGGLFNEQFF. The CDR3 region has the DNA TGTGCCAGCAGCTTACAAGGGGTAGCGGGAGGCCTTTTCAATGAGCAGTTCTTC.

This clone came up once. The chain has TRBV18 and TRBJ1-1; 7 nucleotides line up with TRBD1. The ends lost 3 bases at V and 1 base at J; junction bases unmatched: 5. Per the germline V gene, CDR1 is KGHSH and CDR2 is LQKENI. This CDR3 contains 15 residues. The DNA for the CDR3 is TGTGCCAGCTCACCTCAGGGACAGTCGAACACTGAAGCTTTCTTT. Translated, it gives CASSPQGQSNTEAFF.

This clone was seen once. The V and J genes are TRBV4-3 and TRBJ1-6, with TRBD1 identical over 11 bases. The CDR3 is 14 amino acids. CDR1 and CDR2 (germline): LGHNA, YSLEER. The V gene end was trimmed by 5 bases and the J gene end by 9 bases; junction bases not matched to a gene: 3. DNA for the CDR3: TGCGCCAGCAGCGGCGGGACAGGGGGTTCACCCCTCCACTTT. This encodes CASSGGTGGSPLHF.

The chain uses TRBV6-1 and TRBJ1-2; 7 bases are a match to TRBD1. J lost 5 bases, V lost 2 bases, and 11 bases had no gene match. The CDR3 covers 16 residues. Germline loops: CDR1 MNHNS, CDR2 SASEGT. The CDR3 protein is CASSEYFGTDIYGYTF. The CDR3 DNA reads as TGTGCCAGCAGTGAATACTTCGGGACAGACATATATGGCTACACCTTC.